The T cell receptor beta chain under discussion was sequenced for a study of T-cell memory formation after mild COVID-19. Study-level information: Clusters were largely donor specific.

This clonotype was counted many times. CDR3 size: 17 residues. Per germline, CDR1 DFQATT and CDR2 SNEGSKA (reference sequence). V lost 2 bases and J lost 8; bases outside the gene matches: 18. TCRdb passed the 5' RACE reads through MiXCR, listing each CDR3 protein once. The sample records about 110,000 distinct CDR3 sequences, about a sixth being singletons. The sequence was collected from a man aged 18 to 29 who had mild COVID-19 (a few samples of this study predate the infection). Cell type and time point are not known. The rearrangement links TRBV20-1 to TRBJ2-1; 7 bases line up with TRBD2. Sequenced material: PBMCs or a T cell subset sorted from them (not recorded which). The CDR3 bases are TGCAGTGCTAGACCCCCCCTACTAGCGAAGAGGGTCCATGAGCAGTTCTTC. It yields the protein CSARPPLLAKRVHEQFF.